This passage covers 10 T cell receptor beta chains from one sample sequenced in a study of blood T cell repertoires in COVID-19 (dated by TCRdb to 2018 to 2021). The library was made by the immunoSEQ multiplex PCR assay. The clones in this table, taken by TCRdb from immuneACCESS, are in-frame only. Not every clone is retained; where verified, under half of the shortfall comes from an unresolved V gene, and the cause of the rest is unknown. This sample has 140,000 or so clones in its table, and 80% to 85% of those were observed once. The ten biggest clones cover around 8.5% of the sample. Input material: peripheral blood. The receptors originated from a human donor in a cohort sampled during active COVID-19.

The chain links TRBV12-3 or TRBV12-4 to TRBJ2-4; 7 bases agree with TRBD2. The CDR3 contains 13 residues. With 3 bases clipped from V and 8 bases from J, the junction kept 4 bases outside the gene matches. Here the CDR3 DNA reads TGTGCCAGCAGTTTGGGCGGGAGTGACATTCAGTACTTC. As protein: CASSLGGSDIQYF.

The chain employs TRBV2 and TRBJ2-2; a possible D gene is TRBD2 (6 bases). CDR3 length: 14 amino acids. Germline V gene data show CDR1 as SNHLY and CDR2 as FYNNEI. Trimming cost V 3 bases and J 11 bases, with 16 bases left between them. CDR3 DNA: TGTGCCAGCAGTGACCTCCGGCGGGGTACCGAGCTGTTTTTT. Translation gives CASSDLRRGTELFF.

This clone showed up just a few times. The gene calls are TRBV2 and TRBJ2-7; D is possibly TRBD2 (5 bases). The CDR3 has 12 amino acids. Deletions cut 4 bases from V and 7 bases from J, with 11 bases between. CDR1 and CDR2 from the germline V gene are SNHLY and FYNNEI. The CDR3 sequence: CASSGTSREQYF. CDR3 coding DNA: TGTGCCAGCAGTGGGACTTCTCGAGAGCAGTACTTC.

The chain joins TRBV5-8 to TRBJ1-5; 7 bases align to TRBD1. V shed 4 bases and J 2 bases; nucleotides not matched to a gene: 6. The CDR3 spans 15 residues. Germline CDR1 SGHTS, CDR2 YDEGEE. The CDR3 here is CASSLTGLGNQPQHF. CDR3 DNA: TGTGCCAGCAGCCTGACAGGGTTGGGCAATCAGCCCCAGCATTTT. Full variable domain (missing parts from reference TRBV5-8 and TRBJ1-5): EAGVTQSPTHLIKTRGQQATLRCSPISGHTSVYWYQQALGLGLQFLLWYDEGEERNRGNFPPRFSGRQFPNYSSELNVNALELEDSALYLCASSLTGLGNQPQHFGDGTRLSIL.

V and J are TRBV9 and TRBJ2-7; 10 positions match TRBD2. The CDR3 length is 15 residues. J lost 0 bases, V lost 4 bases, and 4 bases had no gene match. Per germline, CDR1 SGDLS and CDR2 YYNGEE. The CDR3 DNA reads as TGTGCCAGCAGCTCCAGGACTAGCGGCTCCTACGAGCAGTACTTC. It translates to CASSSRTSGSYEQYF.

The count of this clone is one. The V call is TRBV27, the J call TRBJ1-2; D is unclear. Germline-derived CDR1 and CDR2 are MNHEY and SMNVEV (reference sequence). The CDR3 spans 15 residues. V was pared by 4 bases and J by 2 bases, with 14 bases between. CDR3 coding DNA: TGTGCCAGCAGTTCCCCGGTCAGGATGAACTATGGCTACACCTTC. Translated: CASSSPVRMNYGYTF.

The chain has TRBV7-9 and TRBJ1-6; possible D gene TRBD1, 5 bases. Germline V gene data show CDR1 as SEHNR and CDR2 as FQNEAQ (reference sequence). The CDR3 totals 15 residues. The germline V and J ends were trimmed by 5 bases and 6 bases, with 14 bases remaining between them. The CDR3 DNA is TGTGCCAGCAGCCCCACAGGTGGCTCTAATTCACCCCTCCACTTT. Translated, it gives CASSPTGGSNSPLHF. Full variable domain (remainder filled in from reference TRBV7-9 and TRBJ1-6): DTGVSQNPRHKITKRGQNVTFRCDPISEHNRLYWYRQTLGQGPEFLTYFQNEAQLEKSRLLSDRFSAERPKGSFSTLEIQRTEQGDSAMYLCASSPTGGSNSPLHFGNGTRLTVT.

V gene TRBV28 combines with J gene TRBJ2-4; D gene unclear. The CDR3 sequence is 17 residues long. Trimming stripped 4 bases from V and 0 bases from J, with 16 bases between. In germline, CDR1 is MDHEN, CDR2 SYDVKM. The CDR3 bases are TGTGCCAGCAGTTATCCCACCACCTATCTAGCCAAAAACATTCAGTACTTC. This encodes CASSYPTTYLAKNIQYF. Combining the CDR3 with reference TRBV28 and TRBJ2-4 gives the whole variable domain DVKVTQSSRYLVKRTGEKVFLECVQDMDHENMFWYRQDPGLGLRLIYFSYDVKMKEKGDIPEGYSVSREKKERFSLILESASTNQTSMYLCASSYPTTYLAKNIQYFGAGTRLSVL.

This clone came up once. The chain combines TRBV21-1 with TRBJ2-7; the table's D call TRBD2 went unverified against the DNA. TRBV21-1 is assigned pseudogene status. The CDR3 runs to 15 residues. The CDR3 sequence: CASSASGRAAYEQYF. In DNA, the CDR3 is TGTGCCAGCAGCGCTAGCGGGAGGGCCGCCTACGAGCAGTACTTC.

This chain joins TRBV6-5 and TRBJ1-5, with D tentatively TRBD1 (5 bases). V was clipped by 7 bases and J by 4 bases, with 11 bases between them. The CDR3 loop spans 13 amino acids. In germline, CDR1 is MNHEY, CDR2 SVGAGI. The DNA of the CDR3 is TGTGCCAGCACAAGGGGAGGGAATCAGCCCCAGCATTTT. It yields the protein CASTRGGNQPQHF.